Presented here are 24 T cell receptor beta chains from one specimen sequenced in a study of CD8 T cells in Susac syndrome. cDNA came from about 0.51 to 1 ug RNA primed by random hexamers. TCRdb independently ran MiXCR on the immunoSEQ multiplex PCR reads; one entry per CDR3 protein. The sample lists more than 150,000 distinct CDR3 sequences; approximately 95% were seen once. Sequencing was done on a sample of CD4+ T cells from PBMCs. The receptors originated from a human donor with Susac syndrome.

The V and J genes are TRBV7-9 and TRBJ1-1; 7 bases are a match to TRBD1. The CDR3 is made up of 14 amino acids. CDR1 and CDR2 (germline): SEHNR, FQNEAQ (reference sequence). Unmatched junction bases numbered 8, after V lost 6 bases and J lost 4 bases. CDR3 DNA sequence: TGTGCCAGCAGTCAACTGACAGGGTTCACTGAAGCTTTCTTT. Protein: CASSQLTGFTEAFF. Variable domain in full (rest from reference TRBV7-9 and TRBJ1-1): DTGVSQNPRHKITKRGQNVTFRCDPISEHNRLYWYRQTLGQGPEFLTYFQNEAQLEKSRLLSDRFSAERPKGSFSTLEIQRTEQGDSAMYLCASSQLTGFTEAFFGQGTRLTVV.

This chain connects TRBV20-1 to TRBJ2-7; D unclear. The CDR3 covers 11 residues. From germline, CDR1 is DFQATT and CDR2 SNEGSKA (reference sequence). The V and J ends lost 7 bases and 9 bases respectively, with 16 bases between them. As DNA, the CDR3 is TGCAGTGTTACCCTGGGAACGGCGCAGTACTTC. Translated, it gives CSVTLGTAQYF.

The rearrangement uses TRBV7-9 and TRBJ1-1, with D tentatively TRBD1 (5 bases). Trimming stripped 5 bases from V and 7 bases from J, with 11 bases between. CDR3 length: 12 residues. Germline V gives CDR1 SEHNR, CDR2 FQNEAQ (reference sequence). In DNA, the CDR3 is TGTGCCAGCAGCGCAGACAGCCGTGAAGCTTTCTTT. This sequence encodes CASSADSREAFF.

The chain couples TRBV3-1 to TRBJ2-1; 10 bases line up with TRBD2. Germline CDR1 is LGHDT and CDR2 is YNNKEL (reference sequence). The CDR3 totals 15 residues. V lost 0 bases, J lost 8 bases, and 4 bases stayed unmatched. The CDR3 bases are TGTGCCAGCAGCCAAGATCGGACTAGCGGCCATGAGCAGTTCTTC. Its protein is CASSQDRTSGHEQFF.

The chain couples TRBV20-1 to TRBJ1-6, with TRBD1 as a possible D gene (6 bases). Trimming pared 6 bases from V and 5 bases from J, leaving 20 bases between. Germline V gene sequence: CDR1 DFQATT, CDR2 SNEGSKA (reference sequence). This CDR3 has 16 amino acids. This CDR3 reads CSATEGGGFDNSPLHF. Written as DNA, the CDR3 is TGCAGTGCGACCGAGGGGGGTGGGTTTGATAATTCACCCCTCCACTTT.

The rearrangement joins TRBV6-5 to TRBJ2-1, with 9 bases lining up with TRBD2. CDR3 length equals 18 residues. The V and J ends lost 2 bases and 0 bases, in that order; junction bases with no gene match: 8. Per germline, CDR1 MNHEY and CDR2 SVGAGI. The CDR3 DNA reads as TGTGCCAGCAGTTACGCCCTAGCGGGGTCTAGCTCCTACAATGAGCAGTTCTTC. Encoded protein: CASSYALAGSSSYNEQFF.

The gene calls are TRBV12-1 and TRBJ1-4. TRBV12-1 has pseudogene status. The CDR3 extends over 15 amino acids. The CDR3 bases are TGTGCCAGCAGCCTAACGAGTTCAACTAATGAAAAACTGTTTTTT. Its translation is CASSLTSSTNEKLFF.

The chain has TRBV4-1 and TRBJ2-1; the D gene is possibly TRBD2 (7 bases). The CDR3 loop spans 17 amino acids. V was shortened by 0 bases and J by 1 base, with 13 bases between the two germline ends. Germline V gene lookup returns CDR1 MGHRA and CDR2 YSYEKL. The CDR3: CASSQEAGQGSYNEQFF. The CDR3 DNA sequence: TGCGCCAGCAGCCAAGAAGCGGGGCAGGGGTCCTACAATGAGCAGTTCTTC.

The CDR3: CSAFRVGYGYTF. The CDR3 DNA reads TGCAGTGCTTTCCGCGTGGGCTATGGCTACACCTTC. The chain uses TRBV20-1 and TRBJ1-2; no clear D gene. Germline loops: CDR1 DFQATT, CDR2 SNEGSKA (reference sequence). The CDR3 is 12 residues long. V was pared by 5 bases and J by 4 bases, with 11 bases between.

The chain carries TRBV20-1 and TRBJ2-3; possibly TRBD1 or TRBD2 for D (7 bases each). The CDR3 runs 16 residues. Germline lookup yields CDR1 DFQATT and CDR2 SNEGSKA (reference sequence). The germline V and J ends were trimmed by 3 bases and 1 base, with 17 bases remaining between them. The CDR3 coding sequence is TGCAGTGCTAGGGACCGGGGGAGGGGGCGCACAGATACGCAGTATTTT. Its protein product is CSARDRGRGRTDTQYF.

The V gene is TRBV4-1, the J gene TRBJ2-7; 7 positions match TRBD2. The CDR3 has 18 residues. CDR1 and CDR2 from the germline V gene are MGHRA and YSYEKL. V gave up 1 base and J gave up 7 bases; unmatched junction bases: 19. The CDR3 DNA reads as TGCGCCAGCAGCCAAGCATGGCCCCTAACAGCGGGGCCCTGGGAGCAGTACTTC. Encoded protein: CASSQAWPLTAGPWEQYF.

V is TRBV15 and J is TRBJ2-1, with 8 bases identical to TRBD2. The CDR3 loop spans 14 amino acids. CDR1 is LNHNV, CDR2 YYDKDF, per germline (reference sequence). The J segment lost 7 bases and the V segment lost 3 bases, leaving 5 bases of the junction unmatched. CDR3 nucleotide sequence: TGTGCCACCAGCAGTCCGGGGGGGCGAAATGAGCAGTTCTTC. It is translated as CATSSPGGRNEQFF.

This chain links TRBV15 with TRBJ1-2, with a weak D call TRBD1 (6 bases). The V and J ends lost 4 bases and 2 bases respectively, with 8 bases between them. The CDR3 runs to 13 residues. CDR1 is LNHNV and CDR2 is YYDKDF in the germline V gene (reference sequence). The CDR3 nucleotides are TGTGCCACCAGCAATGACAGGAACTATGGCTACACCTTC. This codes for CATSNDRNYGYTF.

This sequence joins TRBV29-1 and TRBJ1-3; D is unclear. Trimming took off 2 bases at V and 2 bases at J, with 4 bases between the two ends. Germline V gene sequence: CDR1 SQVTM, CDR2 ANQGSEA. CDR3 length: 12 residues. The CDR3 is CSVESAGNTIYF. The CDR3 DNA follows: TGCAGCGTTGAATCGGCTGGAAACACCATATATTTT.

The chain links TRBV12-3 or TRBV12-4 to TRBJ1-1, with TRBD1 identical over 9 bases. J lost 8 bases, V lost 5 bases, and 9 bases had no gene match. The CDR3 covers 14 residues. The CDR3 DNA sequence: TGTGCCAGCAGTACTCACGGGACAGGGTCCGAAGCTTTCTTT. It is translated as CASSTHGTGSEAFF.

This chain links TRBV7-7 with TRBJ2-1, with 9 bases that match TRBD1. CDR3 size: 13 residues. The J segment lost 7 bases and the V segment lost 4 bases, leaving 2 bases of the junction unmatched. CDR1 and CDR2 (germline): SSHAT, FNYEAQ (reference sequence). As DNA, the CDR3 is TGTGCCAGCAGCTGGGACAGGGAAAATGAGCAGTTCTTC. This encodes CASSWDRENEQFF. Looking up the rest from reference TRBV7-7 and TRBJ2-1 gives the full variable domain: GAGVSQSPRYKVTKRGQDVTLRCDPISSHATLYWYQQALGQGPEFLTYFNYEAQPDKSGLPSDRFSAERPEGSISTLTIQRTEQRDSAMYRCASSWDRENEQFFGPGTRLTVL.

CDR3 in DNA: TGCGCCAGCAGGCGGCAGGTTAATGAAAAACTGTTTTTT. Translation: CASRRQVNEKLFF. The rearrangement uses TRBV5-1 and TRBJ1-4; D call uncertain. V lost 5 bases and J lost 4, with 9 bases in between. The CDR3 consists of 13 residues. CDR1 is SGHRS and CDR2 is YFSETQ in the germline V gene. Using reference TRBV5-1 and TRBJ1-4 for the parts outside the CDR3, the full variable domain is KAGVTQTPRYLIKTRGQQVTLSCSPISGHRSVSWYQQTPGQGLQFLFEYFSETQRNKGNFPGRFSGRQFSNSRSEMNVSTLELGDSALYLCASRRQVNEKLFFGSGTQLSVL.

The chain links TRBV29-1 to TRBJ2-5; D gene ambiguous. The germline V and J ends were trimmed by 7 bases and 1 base, with 10 bases remaining between them. The CDR3 has 12 amino acids. CDR1 and CDR2 from the germline V gene are SQVTM and ANQGSEA. DNA of the CDR3: TGCAGCGCCGGAAGAGGCCAAGAGACCCAGTACTTC. This codes for CSAGRGQETQYF.

The V call is TRBV29-1, the J call TRBJ2-3; no clear D gene. Looked up from germline, CDR1 is SQVTM and CDR2 is ANQGSEA. The CDR3 extends over 15 amino acids. V dropped 3 bases and J dropped 0 bases, with 13 bases sitting between them. The CDR3 region has the DNA TGCAGCGTTGATTCCAGTCTCTCTAGCACAGATACGCAGTATTTT. Protein product: CSVDSSLSSTDTQYF.

This clonotype has more than one count but fewer than ten. The V gene is TRBV9, the J gene TRBJ1-6, with D tentatively TRBD1 (6 bases). Germline values: CDR1 SGDLS, CDR2 YYNGEE. Trimming took off 0 bases at V and 9 bases at J, with 13 bases between the two ends. The CDR3 sequence is 15 residues long. CDR3 loop: CASSVDPGEVSPLHF. Here the CDR3 DNA reads TGTGCCAGCAGCGTAGATCCAGGGGAGGTTTCACCCCTCCACTTT. The complete variable domain, with remaining parts taken from reference TRBV9 and TRBJ1-6, reads DSGVTQTPKHLITATGQRVTLRCSPRSGDLSVYWYQQSLDQGLQFLIQYYNGEERAKGNILERFSAQQFPDLHSELNLSSLELGDSALYFCASSVDPGEVSPLHFGNGTRLTVT.

This chain links TRBV6-5 with TRBJ2-7; 7 bases match TRBD2. The CDR3 has 16 amino acids. The junction had 7 bases not matched to a gene; V was cut back by 2 bases and J by 0 bases. Per germline, CDR1 MNHEY and CDR2 SVGAGI. The CDR3 spells CASSYGEGASSYEQYF. The CDR3 bases are TGTGCCAGCAGTTACGGGGAGGGCGCGAGCTCCTACGAGCAGTACTTC.

The V and J genes are TRBV6-5 and TRBJ1-1; 7 nucleotides match TRBD1. Germline assignment: CDR1 MNHEY and CDR2 SVGAGI. This CDR3 has 15 residues. Losses at the gene ends were 6 bases for V and 3 bases for J; bases not matched to a gene: 10. CDR3 DNA sequence: TGTGCCAGCAGCCAACAGGGGTCGGAGCACACTGAAGCTTTCTTT. This encodes CASSQQGSEHTEAFF.

The chain employs TRBV15 and TRBJ2-7, with D possibly matching TRBD2 (5 bases). Germline CDR1 reads LNHNV; CDR2 reads YYDKDF (reference sequence). V was trimmed by 1 base and J by 5 bases, leaving 15 bases between them. The CDR3 is 15 residues long. This chain's CDR3 is CATSRAGSGGHEQYF. The CDR3 DNA reads as TGTGCCACCAGCAGAGCGGGGTCCGGCGGACACGAGCAGTACTTC.

The V and J genes are TRBV29-1 and TRBJ1-2, with no clear D. Trimming shortened V by 0 bases and J by 5 bases, and 13 bases separated the two germline ends. Germline assignment: CDR1 SQVTM and CDR2 ANQGSEA. The CDR3 is made up of 14 amino acids. The CDR3 DNA sequence: TGCAGCGTTGAAGATCAGGACGGTGGGTATGGCTACACCTTC. It translates to CSVEDQDGGYGYTF. The full variable domain, completed using reference TRBV29-1 and TRBJ1-2, is SAVISQKPSRDICQRGTSLTIQCQVDSQVTMMFWYRQQPGQSLTLIATANQGSEATYESGFVIDKFPISRPNLTFSTLTVSNMSPEDSSIYLCSVEDQDGGYGYTFGSGTRLTVV.